The clone carrying this T cell receptor beta chain was counted a few times. The authors ran a second PCR of about 6 to 11 cycles using a sample-barcoded 5' primer and a J-beta primer mix. TCRdb used MiXCR to reprocess the 5' RACE reads, holding one entry per CDR3 protein. The sample lists about 630,000 distinct CDR3 sequences; roughly 21% were seen once. The data are from a study of blood T cells in healthy people across ages. Source material: blood. This clonotype was obtained from a man in his sixties or seventies in good health.

In DNA form, the CDR3 reads TGCGCCAGCAGAAATAACGCGGGAAGCCACTACGAGCAGTACTTC. It yields the protein CASRNNAGSHYEQYF. This chain connects TRBV5-1 to TRBJ2-7; the D gene is possibly TRBD2 (6 bases). Trimming stripped 5 bases from V and 3 bases from J, with 18 bases between. Germline CDR1 and CDR2: SGHRS and YFSETQ. CDR3 length: 15 residues.